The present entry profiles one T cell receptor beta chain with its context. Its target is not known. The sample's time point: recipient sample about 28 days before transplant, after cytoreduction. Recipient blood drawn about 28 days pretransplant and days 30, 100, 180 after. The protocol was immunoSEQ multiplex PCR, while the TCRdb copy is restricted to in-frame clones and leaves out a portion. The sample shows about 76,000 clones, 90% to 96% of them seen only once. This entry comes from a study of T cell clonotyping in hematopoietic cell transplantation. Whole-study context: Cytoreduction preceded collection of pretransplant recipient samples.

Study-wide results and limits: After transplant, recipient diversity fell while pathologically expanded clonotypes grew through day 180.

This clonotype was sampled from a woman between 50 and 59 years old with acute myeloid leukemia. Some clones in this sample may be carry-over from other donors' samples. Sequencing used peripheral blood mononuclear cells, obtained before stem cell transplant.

In nucleotides, the CDR3 is TGTGCCAGCAGACAGGACATCTACGAGCAGTACTTC. Its translation is CASRQDIYEQYF. This chain connects TRBV6-4 to TRBJ2-7, with D possibly TRBD1 on 5 matching bases. Looked up from germline, CDR1 is MRHNA and CDR2 is SNTAGT. The CDR3 runs 12 residues. Trimming removed 6 bases at V and 3 bases at J, with 9 bases between.